The present TCR beta chain was sequenced within a study of molecular identifiers for immune sequencing clone quantification. Study as a whole: Split five ways in replicates, RNA from approximately 20,000 or 98,000 naive CD8 cells had four portions sequenced.

Study-level results: Spike-in Jurkat TCR RNA from a single cell reportedly registered among 900,000 to 1,000,000 naive cells.

Source material for naive CD8 libraries was about 20,000 to 1,100,000 sorted cells, with 10%, 30% or 50% RNA. This clonotype was counted a few times. Antigen unknown. Germline CDR1 is SGDLS and CDR2 is YYNGEE. CDR3 length: 15 amino acids. The junction had 8 bases not matched to a gene; V was cut back by 3 bases and J by 5 bases. From the PCR reads, TCRdb called clonotypes with MiXCR, one entry per CDR3 protein. The repertoire holds 88,000 or so distinct CDR3 sequences, with 21% as singletons. The rearrangement joins TRBV9 to TRBJ1-1, with 9 positions matching TRBD1. Material: naive CD8+ T cells from blood, with Jurkat cell RNA spiked in. Sample subset: FACS-sorted CD8+CD4-CCR7+CD45RA+ naive T cells. This receptor was identified in a human donor in good health. Some libraries in this study had Jurkat cell RNA spiked in. The CDR3 region has the DNA TGTGCCAGCAGCGATCCAACAGGGGGCGCGACTGAAGCTTTCTTT. Translated: CASSDPTGGATEAFF.